This is a list of T cell receptor beta chains from one sample in a study of cytomegalovirus exposure and HLA in healthy donors. The table came from immunoSEQ multiplex PCR; TCRdb's copy has only in-frame clones and leaves some out. The sample includes some 98,000 clones, 70% of them seen just once. The specimen sequenced was PBMCs. These receptors were taken from a man aged 45 to 65 in good health and CMV-seronegative. The CDR3 runs from the conserved cysteine through the conserved F or W. D genes are given only for firm matches. A clone size is listed for some rows: how often the clone was seen (once, few, many), or a class if it is expanded.

D gene: TRBD2; V gene: TRBV5-1; clone size: .; J gene: TRBJ2-7; CDR3 length: 17; CDR3 DNA: TGCGCCAGCAGCTCGGGACTAGCGGGGGGGCCTCTCTACGAGCAGTACTTC; CDR3 protein: CASSSGLAGGPLYEQYF
D gene: .; V gene: TRBV28; clone size: few; J gene: TRBJ2-3; CDR3 length: 12; CDR3 DNA: TGTGCCAGCAGCCCCACTGCAGATACGCAGTATTTT; CDR3 protein: CASSPTADTQYF
D gene: .; V gene: TRBV29-1; clone size: few; J gene: TRBJ1-1; CDR3 length: 13; CDR3 DNA: TGCAGCGTTGAAACAGGGTTCAACACTGAAGCTTTCTTT; CDR3 protein: CSVETGFNTEAFF
D gene: .; V gene: TRBV28; clone size: few; J gene: TRBJ2-7; CDR3 length: 12; CDR3 DNA: TGTGCCTCTCGCCGGGGAAACTACGAGCAGTACTTC; CDR3 protein: CASRRGNYEQYF
D gene: .; V gene: TRBV27; clone size: .; J gene: TRBJ1-1; CDR3 length: 13; CDR3 DNA: TGTGCCAGCAGTTTATTTAGGGGCACTGAAGCTTTCTTT; CDR3 protein: CASSLFRGTEAFF
D gene: TRBD1; V gene: TRBV23-1; clone size: .; J gene: TRBJ2-5; CDR3 length: 15; CDR3 DNA: TGCGCCAGCAGTCACCCGACAGGGAACCAAGAGACCCAGTACTTC; CDR3 protein: CASSHPTGNQETQYF
D gene: TRBD1; V gene: TRBV4-2; clone size: .; J gene: TRBJ2-3; CDR3 length: 16; CDR3 DNA: TGTGCCAGCAGCTCCGAGGGGGGACAGGGTACAGATACGCAGTATTTT; CDR3 protein: CASSSEGGQGTDTQYF
D gene: .; V gene: TRBV6-5; clone size: .; J gene: TRBJ2-3; CDR3 length: 12; CDR3 DNA: TGTGCCAGCAGCGATACCGGGAAAAGACAGTATTTT; CDR3 protein: CASSDTGKRQYF
D gene: TRBD2; V gene: TRBV11-2; clone size: .; J gene: TRBJ2-1; CDR3 length: 14; CDR3 DNA: TGTGCCAGCAGCGGGCTAGCGGGAGGGCCGGAGCAGTTCTTC; CDR3 protein: CASSGLAGGPEQFF
D gene: .; V gene: TRBV9; clone size: .; J gene: TRBJ2-1; CDR3 length: 15; CDR3 DNA: TGTGCCAGCAAAGGGGGTTCCTCTCCCTCCAATGAGCAGTTCTTC; CDR3 protein: CASKGGSSPSNEQFF
D gene: .; V gene: TRBV9; clone size: .; J gene: TRBJ2-7; CDR3 length: 15; CDR3 DNA: TGTGCCAGCAGCGTAGGGACTACAGTGTCCTACGAGCAGTACTTC; CDR3 protein: CASSVGTTVSYEQYF
D gene: .; V gene: TRBV18; clone size: few; J gene: TRBJ2-1; CDR3 length: 18; CDR3 DNA: TGTGCCAGCTCACCACCTATGCTAGCTCTCATCTCCTACAATGAGCAGTTCTTC; CDR3 protein: CASSPPMLALISYNEQFF
D gene: .; V gene: TRBV4-3; clone size: .; J gene: TRBJ2-1; CDR3 length: 15; CDR3 DNA: TGCGCCAGCAGCCAAACCCGGGACACTGGTTATTTGCAGTTCTTC; CDR3 protein: CASSQTRDTGYLQFF
D gene: TRBD1; V gene: TRBV5-4; clone size: .; J gene: TRBJ2-7; CDR3 length: 15; CDR3 DNA: TGTGCCAGCAGCTTGGGGGGACAGGCGAACTACGAGCAGTACTTC; CDR3 protein: CASSLGGQANYEQYF
D gene: TRBD2; V gene: TRBV7-3; clone size: .; J gene: TRBJ2-1; CDR3 length: 16; CDR3 DNA: TGTGCCAGCAGCCTACTAGCGGGAGTAGGGGGGGGTGAGCAGTTCTTC; CDR3 protein: CASSLLAGVGGGEQFF
D gene: .; V gene: TRBV30; clone size: .; J gene: TRBJ2-2; CDR3 length: 14; CDR3 DNA: TGTGCCTGGAGTGTACTGAAGGGGATCGGGGAGCTGTTTTTT; CDR3 protein: CAWSVLKGIGELFF